The TCR beta chain under discussion was sequenced for a study of OX40 agonist ivuxolimab in advanced cancers. The repertoire was sequenced with immunoSEQ multiplex PCR; TCRdb's copy has only in-frame clones and lacks some. The table lists tens of thousands of clones, about 90% of them singletons. V lost 0 bases, J lost 7 bases, and 7 bases stayed unmatched. Germline V CDR1 and CDR2: GTSNPN, SVGIG (reference sequence). The CDR3 extends over 14 amino acids. The TCR comes from an adult with an advanced solid tumor such as melanoma, head and neck, liver or kidney cancer. Here the sequenced sample was CD4+ or CD8+ T cells sorted from blood, taken in a trial of the OX40 agonist ivuxolimab. The gene calls are TRBV30 and TRBJ1-2; 8 bases map to TRBD1. CDR3 loop: CAWSVDRGYGGYTF. CDR3 DNA sequence: TGTGCCTGGAGTGTAGACAGGGGCTACGGTGGCTACACCTTC.